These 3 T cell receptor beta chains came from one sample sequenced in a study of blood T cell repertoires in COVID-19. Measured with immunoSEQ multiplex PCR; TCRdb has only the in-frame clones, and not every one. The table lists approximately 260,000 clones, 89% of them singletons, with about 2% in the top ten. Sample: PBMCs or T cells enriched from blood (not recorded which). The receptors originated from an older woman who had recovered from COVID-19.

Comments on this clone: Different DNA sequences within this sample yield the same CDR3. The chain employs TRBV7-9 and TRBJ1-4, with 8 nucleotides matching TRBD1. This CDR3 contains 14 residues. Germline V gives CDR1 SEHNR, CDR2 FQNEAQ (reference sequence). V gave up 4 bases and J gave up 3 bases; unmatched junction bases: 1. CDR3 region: CASSSQGANEKLFF. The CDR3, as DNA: TGTGCCAGCAGCTCACAGGGGGCTAATGAAAAACTGTTTTTT.

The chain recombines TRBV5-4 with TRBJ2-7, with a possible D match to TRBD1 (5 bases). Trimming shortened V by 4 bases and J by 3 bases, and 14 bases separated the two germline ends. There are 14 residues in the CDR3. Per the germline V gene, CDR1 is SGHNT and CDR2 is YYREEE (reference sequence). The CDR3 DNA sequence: TGTGCCAGCAGCCTCCGGACACTCGACTACGAGCAGTACTTC. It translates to CASSLRTLDYEQYF.

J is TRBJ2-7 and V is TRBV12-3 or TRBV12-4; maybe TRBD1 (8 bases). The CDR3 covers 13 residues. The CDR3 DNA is TGTGCGCAGCGGGACAGGCACACCTACGAGCAGTACTTC. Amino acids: CAQRDRHTYEQYF.